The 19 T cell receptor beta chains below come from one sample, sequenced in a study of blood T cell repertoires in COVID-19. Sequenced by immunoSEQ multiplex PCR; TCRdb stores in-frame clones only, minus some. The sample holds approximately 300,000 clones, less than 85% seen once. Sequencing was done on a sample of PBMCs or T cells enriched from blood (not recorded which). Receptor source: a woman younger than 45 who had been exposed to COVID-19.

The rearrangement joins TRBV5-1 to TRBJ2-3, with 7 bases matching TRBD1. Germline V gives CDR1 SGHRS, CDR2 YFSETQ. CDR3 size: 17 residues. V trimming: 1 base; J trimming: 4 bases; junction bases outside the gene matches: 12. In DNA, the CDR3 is TGCGCCAGCAGCTTGACCGATAGACAGGGTCGGCCAGATACGCAGTATTTT. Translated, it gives CASSLTDRQGRPDTQYF.

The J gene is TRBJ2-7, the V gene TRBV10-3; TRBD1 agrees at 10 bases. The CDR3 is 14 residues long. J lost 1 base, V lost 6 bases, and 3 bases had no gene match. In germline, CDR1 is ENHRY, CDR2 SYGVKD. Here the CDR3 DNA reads TGTGCCATCAGCCGGACAGGGGGTTCCTACGAGCAGTACTTC. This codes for CAISRTGGSYEQYF.

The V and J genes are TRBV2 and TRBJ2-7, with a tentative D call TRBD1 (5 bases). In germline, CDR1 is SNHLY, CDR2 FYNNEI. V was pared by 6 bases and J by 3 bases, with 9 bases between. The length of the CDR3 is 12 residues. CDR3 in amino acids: CASRDSFYEQYF. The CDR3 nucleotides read TGTGCCAGCAGAGACAGTTTCTACGAGCAGTACTTC.

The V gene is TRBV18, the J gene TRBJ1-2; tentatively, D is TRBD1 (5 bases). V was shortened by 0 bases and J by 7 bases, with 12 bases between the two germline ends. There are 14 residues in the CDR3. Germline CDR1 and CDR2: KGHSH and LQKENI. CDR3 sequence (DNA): TGTGCCAGCTCACCACCGGGGATCAGGGCTGGCTACACCTTC. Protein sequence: CASSPPGIRAGYTF.

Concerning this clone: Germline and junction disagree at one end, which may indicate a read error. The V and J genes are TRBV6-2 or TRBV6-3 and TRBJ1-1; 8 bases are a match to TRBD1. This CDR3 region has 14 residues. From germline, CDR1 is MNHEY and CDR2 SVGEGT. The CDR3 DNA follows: TGTACCAGCAGTTACCCAGGGACAGGAGAAGAAGCTTTCTTT. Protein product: CTSSYPGTGEEAFF.

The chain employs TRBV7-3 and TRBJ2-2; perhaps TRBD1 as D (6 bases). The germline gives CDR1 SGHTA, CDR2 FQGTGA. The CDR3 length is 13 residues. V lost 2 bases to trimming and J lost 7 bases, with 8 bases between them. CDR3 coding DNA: TGTGCCAGCAGCTTACAGGGGAACGGGGAGCTGTTTTTT. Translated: CASSLQGNGELFF.

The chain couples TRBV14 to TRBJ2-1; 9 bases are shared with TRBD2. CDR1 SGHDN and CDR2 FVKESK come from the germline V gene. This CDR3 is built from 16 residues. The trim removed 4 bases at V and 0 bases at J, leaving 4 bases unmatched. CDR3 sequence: CASSLLAGPSYNEQFF. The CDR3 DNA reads TGTGCCAGCAGCCTTCTAGCGGGGCCCTCCTACAATGAGCAGTTCTTC.

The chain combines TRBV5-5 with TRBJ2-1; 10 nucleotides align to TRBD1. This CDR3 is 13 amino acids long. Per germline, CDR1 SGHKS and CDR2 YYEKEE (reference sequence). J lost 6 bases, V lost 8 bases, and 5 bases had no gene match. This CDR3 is CASHDRGPNEQFF. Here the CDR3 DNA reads TGTGCCAGTCATGACAGGGGGCCCAATGAGCAGTTCTTC.

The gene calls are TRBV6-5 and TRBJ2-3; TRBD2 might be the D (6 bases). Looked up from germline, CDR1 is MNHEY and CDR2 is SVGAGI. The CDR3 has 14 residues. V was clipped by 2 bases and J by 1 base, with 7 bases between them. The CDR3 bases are TGTGCCAGCAGTTACCGCGGGGGCACAGATACGCAGTATTTT. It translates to CASSYRGGTDTQYF.

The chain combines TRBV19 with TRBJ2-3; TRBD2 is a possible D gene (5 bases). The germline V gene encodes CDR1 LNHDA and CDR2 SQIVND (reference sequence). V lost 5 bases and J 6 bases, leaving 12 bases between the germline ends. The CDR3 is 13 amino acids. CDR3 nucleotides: TGTGCCAGTAGTCCGAGACTAAGGGATACGCAGTATTTT. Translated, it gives CASSPRLRDTQYF.

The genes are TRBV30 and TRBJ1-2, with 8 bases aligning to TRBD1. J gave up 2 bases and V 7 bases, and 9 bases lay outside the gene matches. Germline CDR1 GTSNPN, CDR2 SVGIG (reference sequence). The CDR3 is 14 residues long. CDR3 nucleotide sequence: TGTGCCTTCGACCAAGGACAGGGAAACTATGGCTACACCTTC. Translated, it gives CAFDQGQGNYGYTF.

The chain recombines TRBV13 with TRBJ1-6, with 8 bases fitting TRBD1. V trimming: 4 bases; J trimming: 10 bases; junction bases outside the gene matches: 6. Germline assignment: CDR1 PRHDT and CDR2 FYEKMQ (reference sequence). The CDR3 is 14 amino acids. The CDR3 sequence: CASSSGQGGSPLHF. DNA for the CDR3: TGTGCCAGCAGCTCCGGACAGGGTGGCTCACCCCTCCACTTT.

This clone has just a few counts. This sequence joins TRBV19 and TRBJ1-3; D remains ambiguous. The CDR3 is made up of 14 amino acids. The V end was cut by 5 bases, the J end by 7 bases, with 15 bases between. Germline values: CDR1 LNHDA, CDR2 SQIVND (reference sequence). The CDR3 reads CASSSSGGSNTIYF. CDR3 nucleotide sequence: TGTGCCAGTAGTTCCTCCGGAGGGTCTAACACCATATATTTT.

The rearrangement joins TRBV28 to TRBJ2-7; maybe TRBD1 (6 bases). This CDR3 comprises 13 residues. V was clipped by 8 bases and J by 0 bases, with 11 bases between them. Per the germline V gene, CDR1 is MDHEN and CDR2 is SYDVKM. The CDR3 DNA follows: TGTGCCAGCTTCACAGGGAGCTCCTACGAGCAGTACTTC. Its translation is CASFTGSSYEQYF.

The CDR3 region has the DNA TGTGCCAGCCCACCTAGTGAACAACTGAACACTGAAGCTTTCTTT. Its protein is CASPPSEQLNTEAFF. The rearrangement links TRBV28 to TRBJ1-1; no clear D. Trimming pared 8 bases from V and 0 bases from J, leaving 16 bases between. The germline gives CDR1 MDHEN, CDR2 SYDVKM. There are 15 residues in the CDR3.

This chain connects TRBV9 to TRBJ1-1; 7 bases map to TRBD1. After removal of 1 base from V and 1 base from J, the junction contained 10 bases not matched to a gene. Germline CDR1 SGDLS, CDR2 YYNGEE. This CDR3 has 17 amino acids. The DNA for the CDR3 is TGTGCCAGCAGCGTACCAGCCGGGACAGAGAGGAACACTGAAGCTTTCTTT. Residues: CASSVPAGTERNTEAFF.

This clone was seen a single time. Here the CDR3 DNA reads TGTGCCAGTAGTGAGCGGGACCGGAGCTCCTACAATGAGCAGTTCTTC. Its translation: CASSERDRSSYNEQFF. J is TRBJ2-1 and V is TRBV19; TRBD2 matches 7 bases. The junction had 7 bases not matched to a gene; V was cut back by 5 bases and J by 0 bases. This CDR3 is built from 16 residues. The germline V gene has CDR1 LNHDA and CDR2 SQIVND (reference sequence).

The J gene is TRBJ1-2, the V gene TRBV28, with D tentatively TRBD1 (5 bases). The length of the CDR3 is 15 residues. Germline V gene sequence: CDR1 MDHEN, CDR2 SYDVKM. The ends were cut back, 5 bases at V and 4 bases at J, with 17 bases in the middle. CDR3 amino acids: CASSKPQGGAYGYTF. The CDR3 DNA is TGTGCCAGCAGTAAACCCCAGGGAGGAGCCTATGGCTACACCTTC.

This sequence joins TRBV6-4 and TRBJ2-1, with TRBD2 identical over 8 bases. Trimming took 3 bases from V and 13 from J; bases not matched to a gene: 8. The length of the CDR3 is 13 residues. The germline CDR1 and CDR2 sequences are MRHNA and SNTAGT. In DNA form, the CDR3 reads TGTGCCAGCAGTGATAGGCTAGCGGGCCCTCAGTTCTTC. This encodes CASSDRLAGPQFF.